The 15 T cell receptor beta chains reported below all come from one sample, sequenced in a study of cytomegalovirus exposure and HLA in healthy donors. Primers: 60 Vbeta forward and 13 Jbeta reverse. The table came from immunoSEQ multiplex PCR; TCRdb's copy has only in-frame clones and leaves some out. There are over 35,000 clones in the sample; approximately 80% occur only once, and roughly 1.5% lies in the top ten. The specimen was PBMCs. Every receptor here comes from a man under 40 in good health and CMV-seronegative.

This clone was recorded once. This chain links TRBV4-3 with TRBJ1-4; 8 bases align to TRBD1. The V segment lost 3 bases and the J segment 8 bases; nucleotides outside the gene matches: 11. Germline V gene sequence: CDR1 LGHNA, CDR2 YSLEER. There are 16 residues in the CDR3. CDR3 sequence (DNA): TGCGCCAGCAGCCAGCATACCGGACAGGGTGACGAAAAACTGTTTTTT. Encoded protein: CASSQHTGQGDEKLFF.

The chain joins TRBV21-1 to TRBJ2-7; TRBD1 is taken as the D call from the table, unchecked against the DNA. TRBV21-1 is marked as a pseudogene. This CDR3 comprises 15 residues. This CDR3 is CASRLGRTDSYEQYF. The CDR3 DNA sequence: TGTGCCAGCAGGCTGGGAAGGACAGATTCCTACGAGCAGTACTTC.

The genes are TRBV7-2 and TRBJ1-6; 9 nucleotides align to TRBD1. Germline CDR1 reads SGHTA; CDR2 reads FQGNSA. With 7 bases clipped from V and 9 bases from J, the junction kept 10 bases outside the gene matches. The CDR3 has 15 residues. The CDR3 bases are TGTGCCAGCAAGGTCCGGGGACAGGGAGGTTCACCCCTCCACTTT. Translated, it gives CASKVRGQGGSPLHF.

This chain connects TRBV28 to TRBJ1-1; maybe TRBD1 (6 bases). Germline CDR1 is MDHEN and CDR2 is SYDVKM. V was shortened by 5 bases and J by 3 bases, with 19 bases between the two germline ends. CDR3 length equals 16 residues. CDR3 coding DNA: TGTGCCAGCAGTCGGATCCCAGGGGCCGGGGACACTGAAGCTTTCTTT. Amino acids: CASSRIPGAGDTEAFF.

The V and J genes are TRBV7-3 and TRBJ2-2, with TRBD2 as a possible D gene (6 bases). The CDR3 length is 12 residues. V dropped 8 bases and J dropped 6 bases, with 10 bases sitting between them. The germline CDR1 and CDR2 sequences are SGHTA and FQGTGA. In nucleotides, the CDR3 is TGTGCCAGCCGGGGAGGCGCCGGGGAGCTGTTTTTT. Its protein is CASRGGAGELFF.

The chain couples TRBV7-2 to TRBJ2-1; the D gene is possibly TRBD2 (5 bases). Deletions cut 3 bases from V and 9 bases from J, with 15 bases between. The CDR3 is made up of 14 amino acids. Germline V gene sequence: CDR1 SGHTA, CDR2 FQGNSA. In nucleotides, the CDR3 is TGTGCCAGCAGCTTGAGGGCGGGCAATGGTGAGCAGTTCTTC. Its protein is CASSLRAGNGEQFF.

The chain combines TRBV27 with TRBJ2-5; D possibly corresponds to TRBD2 (6 bases). With the DNA end fitting TRBJ2-7 better, the J assignment may be wrong. The germline V gene encodes CDR1 MNHEY and CDR2 SMNVEV (reference sequence). The CDR3 sequence is 15 residues long. CDR3 DNA: TGTGCCAGCAGTTTAGGGGCGACTAGTATCTACGAGCAGTACTTC. Translated, it gives CASSLGATSIYEQYF.

This clone was detected only a few times. The chain combines TRBV2 with TRBJ2-7; D call uncertain. The length of the CDR3 is 12 residues. CDR1 is SNHLY and CDR2 is FYNNEI in the germline V gene. The V end lost 6 bases, the J end lost 6 bases, and 12 bases lay between the germline ends. CDR3 in DNA: TGTGCCAGCAGGATAGCACAATTCGAGCAGTACTTC. This encodes CASRIAQFEQYF.

A word on this clone: Additional DNA sequences in this sample encode the identical CDR3. V usage is TRBV9 and J usage is TRBJ2-7, with 8 bases matching TRBD1. This CDR3 region has 15 residues. Germline V gives CDR1 SGDLS, CDR2 YYNGEE. V was clipped by 0 bases and J by 2 bases; unmatched bases: 4. The CDR3 is CASSVGGQGTYEQYF. The CDR3 region has the DNA TGTGCCAGCAGCGTAGGCGGACAGGGAACCTACGAGCAGTACTTC. Based on the CDR3 plus reference TRBV9 and TRBJ2-7, the full variable domain is DSGVTQTPKHLITATGQRVTLRCSPRSGDLSVYWYQQSLDQGLQFLIQYYNGEERAKGNILERFSAQQFPDLHSELNLSSLELGDSALYFCASSVGGQGTYEQYFGPGTRLTVT.

J is TRBJ2-3 and V is TRBV7-2; D perhaps matches TRBD2 (6 bases). The germline V and J ends were trimmed by 6 bases and 2 bases, with 21 bases remaining between them. Germline CDR1 reads SGHTA; CDR2 reads FQGNSA. The length of the CDR3 is 17 residues. CDR3 sequence (DNA): TGTGCCAGCAGGGGTGAGGCTAGAGGGACTTACACAGATACGCAGTATTTT. Protein product: CASRGEARGTYTDTQYF.

The chain links TRBV14 to TRBJ1-6; D is unresolved. V lost 1 base and J 9 bases, leaving 4 bases between the germline ends. The CDR3 is 12 amino acids. The germline V gene has CDR1 SGHDN and CDR2 FVKESK. The DNA of the CDR3 is TGTGCCAGCAGCCAAGCCATTTCACCCCTCCACTTT. Its protein product is CASSQAISPLHF. The full variable domain, completed using reference TRBV14 and TRBJ1-6, is EAGVTQFPSHSVIEKGQTVTLRCDPISGHDNLYWYRRVMGKEIKFLLHFVKESKQDESGMPNNRFLAERTGGTYSTLKVQPAELEDSGVYFCASSQAISPLHFGNGTRLTVT.

The chain recombines TRBV7-9 with TRBJ2-7, with unresolved D. Germline values: CDR1 SEHNR, CDR2 FQNEAQ (reference sequence). V dropped 4 bases and J dropped 7 bases, with 11 bases sitting between them. The CDR3 has 12 residues. The CDR3 reads CASSSTPREQYF. CDR3 sequence (DNA): TGTGCCAGCAGCTCGACCCCGAGGGAGCAGTACTTC.

The rearrangement uses TRBV9 and TRBJ2-5; 9 nucleotides match TRBD1. The germline V gene has CDR1 SGDLS and CDR2 YYNGEE. The J segment lost 3 bases and the V segment lost 3 bases, leaving 3 bases of the junction unmatched. The CDR3 consists of 14 residues. The CDR3 coding sequence is TGTGCCAGCAGCGCCGGACAGGGGAAAGAGACCCAGTACTTC. The encoded protein is CASSAGQGKETQYF.

The CDR3 coding sequence is TGTGCCAGTAGCCCTACCGCCAGGACAGGGGTCGGTTATGGCTACACCTTC. Protein product: CASSPTARTGVGYGYTF. This sequence joins TRBV19 and TRBJ1-2, with TRBD1 matching 9 bases. Germline V gene sequence: CDR1 LNHDA, CDR2 SQIVND (reference sequence). CDR3 size: 17 residues. J gave up 5 bases and V 6 bases, and 16 bases lay outside the gene matches. Full variable domain (outside the CDR3, taken from reference TRBV19 and TRBJ1-2): DGGITQSPKYLFRKEGQNVTLSCEQNLNHDAMYWYRQDPGQGLRLIYYSQIVNDFQKGDIAEGYSVSREKKESFPLTVTSAQKNPTAFYLCASSPTARTGVGYGYTFGSGTRLTVV.

The CDR3 sequence: CASTITETGRSPLHF. The DNA for the CDR3 is TGTGCCAGCACCATAACGGAGACAGGCCGTTCACCCCTCCACTTT. The rearrangement links TRBV6-6 to TRBJ1-6; D is possibly TRBD1 (6 bases). Germline CDR1 MNHNY, CDR2 SVGAGI (reference sequence). CDR3 size: 15 residues. Trimming left V 7 bases short and J 9 bases short, with 19 bases between.